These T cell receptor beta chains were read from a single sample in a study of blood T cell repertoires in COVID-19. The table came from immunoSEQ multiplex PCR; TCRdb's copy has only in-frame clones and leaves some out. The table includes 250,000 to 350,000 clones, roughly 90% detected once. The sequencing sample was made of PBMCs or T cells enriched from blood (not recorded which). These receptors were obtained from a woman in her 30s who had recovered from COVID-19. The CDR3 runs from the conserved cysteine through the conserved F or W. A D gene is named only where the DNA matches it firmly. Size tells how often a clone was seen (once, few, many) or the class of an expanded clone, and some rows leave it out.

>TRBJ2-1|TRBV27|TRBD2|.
TGTGCCAGCAGTCTACCGACTAGCGGGGGTTACAATGAGCAGTTCTTC
CASSLPTSGGYNEQFF
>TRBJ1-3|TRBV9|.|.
TGTGCCAGCAGCCCTTATGCAGCGCTGTCCTCTGGAAACACCATATATTTT
CASSPYAALSSGNTIYF
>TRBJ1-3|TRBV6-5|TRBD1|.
TGTGCCAGCAGCAAGGACAGGGCTGGAAACACCATATATTTT
CASSKDRAGNTIYF
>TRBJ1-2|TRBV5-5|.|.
TGTGCCAGCAGCCTTAACTATGGCTACACCTTC
CASSLNYGYTF
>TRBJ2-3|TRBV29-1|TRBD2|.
TGCCTCATAGCGGGAGAGGCAGATACGCAGTATTTT
CLIAGEADTQYF
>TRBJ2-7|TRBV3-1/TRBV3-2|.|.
TGTGCCAGCAGCCAAACCGGGACTTCCTCCTACGAGCAGTACTTC
CASSQTGTSSYEQYF
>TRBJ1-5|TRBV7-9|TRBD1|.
TGTGCCAGCAGCTCCGGGACAGGGGGTCAGCCCCAGCATTTT
CASSSGTGGQPQHF
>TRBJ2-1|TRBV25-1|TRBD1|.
TGTGCCAGCAGGGGGACAGGGGGTTACAATGAGCAGTTCTTC
CASRGTGGYNEQFF
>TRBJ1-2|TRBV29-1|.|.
TGCAGCGTACGTCCCGGAGGGGGGGCCCACTATGGCTACACCTTC
CSVRPGGGAHYGYTF
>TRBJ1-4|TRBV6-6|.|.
TGTGCCAGCAGGCACGGGGCAGGGGTAAATGAAAAACTGTTTTTT
CASRHGAGVNEKLFF
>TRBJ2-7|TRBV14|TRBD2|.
TGTGCCAGCAGCCAAGCAGCGGGAGGCTTCGAGCAGTACTTC
CASSQAAGGFEQYF
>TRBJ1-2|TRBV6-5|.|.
TGTGCCAGCAGTTACGGGGCAGAGGAACGGCGAGGCTACACCTTC
CASSYGAEERRGYTF
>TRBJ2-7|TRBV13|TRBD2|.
TGTGCCAGCAGCAAGCGACTAGCGGGGGGTGACGAGCAGTACTTC
CASSKRLAGGDEQYF
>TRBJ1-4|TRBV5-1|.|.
TGCGCCAGCAGCCCCGGCACAGCGGGTGGTGAAAAACTGTTTTTT
CASSPGTAGGEKLFF
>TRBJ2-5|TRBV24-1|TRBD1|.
TGTGCCACCAGTGACCACAGGGGGTACCAAGAGACCCAGTACTTC
CATSDHRGYQETQYF
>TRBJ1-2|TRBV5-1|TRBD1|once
TGCGCCAGCAGCTTAATGGGACAGGGGTATGGCTACACCTTC
CASSLMGQGYGYTF
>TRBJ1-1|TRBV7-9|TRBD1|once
TGTGCCAGCAGCTTGGACAGGGGGCTGGGAGCTTTCTTT
CASSLDRGLGAFF
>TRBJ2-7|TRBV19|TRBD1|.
TGTGCCAGTAGTATGCAGGGGGCCTCCTACGAGCAGTACTTC
CASSMQGASYEQYF
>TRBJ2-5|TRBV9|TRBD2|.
TGTGCCAGCAGCGTCACTAGCGGCAACGAAGAGACCCAGTACTTC
CASSVTSGNEETQYF
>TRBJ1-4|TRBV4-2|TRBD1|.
TGTGCCAGCAGTACCCGGGACAGCTCAAATGAAAAACTGTTTTTT
CASSTRDSSNEKLFF
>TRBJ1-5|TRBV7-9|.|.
TGTGCCAGCAGCTTTGCGGGTGTTAGCAATCAGCCCCAGCATTTT
CASSFAGVSNQPQHF
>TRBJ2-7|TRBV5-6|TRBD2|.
TGTGCCAGCAGCTCCGGACTAGCGAGGTACGAGCAGTACTTC
CASSSGLARYEQYF
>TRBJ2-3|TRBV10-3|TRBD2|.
TGTGCCATCAGTGAGTCTGGTAGCGGGGGAGGAGATACGCAGTATTTT
CAISESGSGGGDTQYF
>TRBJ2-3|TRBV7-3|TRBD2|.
TGTGCCAGCAGCGCTAGCGGGTATGTTGCAGATACGCAGTATTTT
CASSASGYVADTQYF
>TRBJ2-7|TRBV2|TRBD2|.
TGTGCCAGCGGACTAGCGGGAGGTGCCCCCTACGAGCAGTACTTC
CASGLAGGAPYEQYF
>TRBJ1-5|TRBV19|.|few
TGTGCCAGTAGTAGAGGGGGGGCTCAGCCCCAGCATTTT
CASSRGGAQPQHF
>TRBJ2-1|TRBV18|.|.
TGTGCCAGCTCACCCGACAGAATTGAGCAGTTCTTC
CASSPDRIEQFF
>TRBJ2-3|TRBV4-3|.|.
TGCGCCAGCAGCCAAGAAAAGGAGAGCACAGATACGCAGTATTTT
CASSQEKESTDTQYF
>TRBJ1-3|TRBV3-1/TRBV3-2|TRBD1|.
TGTGCCAGCAGCCAACCCCGGACAGGGAGAGGAAACACCATATATTTT
CASSQPRTGRGNTIYF
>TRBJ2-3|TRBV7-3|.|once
TGTGCCAGCAGCTGGGGAGATAACTCAGATACGCAGTATTTT
CASSWGDNSDTQYF
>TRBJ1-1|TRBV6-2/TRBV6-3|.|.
TGTGCCAGCAGTTGGATCGCAGGGGTTGAACCGGACACTGAAGCTTTCTTT
CASSWIAGVEPDTEAFF
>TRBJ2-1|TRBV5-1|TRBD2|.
TGCGCCAGCAGTTCGAGACTAGCGGGAGGTGCGCAGTTCTTC
CASSSRLAGGAQFF
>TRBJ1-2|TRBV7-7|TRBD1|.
TGTGCTAGCAGCTCCCGACAGGGTCGGAACTATGGCTACACCTTC
CASSSRQGRNYGYTF
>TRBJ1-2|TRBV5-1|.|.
TGCGCCAGCAGCTTGGAGGCCGGAGGCGGCTACACCTTC
CASSLEAGGGYTF
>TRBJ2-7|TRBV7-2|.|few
TGTGCCAGCAGCTTAGCTGGGCGCGAGCAGTACTTC
CASSLAGREQYF
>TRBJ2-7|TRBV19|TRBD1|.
TGTGCCAGTAGTACCCTCCAGGGACAGCACCCCTACGAGCAGTACTTC
CASSTLQGQHPYEQYF
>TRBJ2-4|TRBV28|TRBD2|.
TGTGCCAGCAGTTTTTCCGGCGGGAGCCGGGACATTCAGTACTTC
CASSFSGGSRDIQYF
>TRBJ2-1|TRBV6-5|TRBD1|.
TGTGCCAGCAGTCAGGGACAGGGTCCGTACAATGAGCAGTTCTTC
CASSQGQGPYNEQFF
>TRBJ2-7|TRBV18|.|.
TGTGCCAGCTCACAGGGCCCGGGGTCCTACGAGCAGTACTTC
CASSQGPGSYEQYF
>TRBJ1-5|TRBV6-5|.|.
TGTGCCAGCAGTTCCTCCGGTTTTAGCAATCAGCCCCAGCATTTT
CASSSSGFSNQPQHF
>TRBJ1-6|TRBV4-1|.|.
TGCGCCAGCAGCCAAGATTATTGGACAGTATTAAGCTCCTATAATTCACCCCTCCACTTT
CASSQDYWTVLSSYNSPLHF